A single sample is the source of the 9 T cell receptor beta chains below, sequenced in a study of cytomegalovirus exposure and HLA in healthy donors. The protocol was immunoSEQ multiplex PCR, while the TCRdb copy is restricted to in-frame clones and leaves out a portion. The sample shows 150,000 or so clones, just over 85% of them seen only once. What was sequenced was PBMCs. The receptor source for this set is a human donor in good health.

J is TRBJ2-5 and V is TRBV18; D gene uncertain. Germline CDR1 and CDR2: KGHSH and LQKENI. The CDR3 length is 11 residues. V lost 8 bases and J 0 bases, leaving 4 bases between the germline ends. CDR3 region: CASQYQETQYF. The CDR3 DNA is TGTGCCAGCCAGTACCAAGAGACCCAGTACTTC. Full variable domain (missing parts from reference TRBV18 and TRBJ2-5): NAGVMQNPRHLVRRRGQEARLRCSPMKGHSHVYWYRQLPEEGLKFMVYLQKENIIDESGMPKERFSAEFPKEGPSILRIQQVVRGDSAAYFCASQYQETQYFGPGTRLLVL.

V usage is TRBV5-1 and J usage is TRBJ1-2; tentatively, D is TRBD1 (5 bases). Germline V gene lookup returns CDR1 SGHRS and CDR2 YFSETQ. Trimming left V 5 bases short and J 5 bases short, with 16 bases between. The CDR3 has 14 amino acids. The CDR3 DNA sequence: TGCGCCAGCAGGCCCCGGGACTTCACTTATGGCTACACCTTC. As protein: CASRPRDFTYGYTF.

CDR3 protein: CASSFRDRGNTEAFF. Written as DNA, the CDR3 is TGCGCCAGCAGCTTTCGCGATAGGGGGAACACTGAAGCTTTCTTT. The V and J genes are TRBV5-1 and TRBJ1-1; D perhaps matches TRBD1 (5 bases). The ends were cut back, 2 bases at V and 1 base at J, with 12 bases in the middle. The CDR3 runs 15 residues. From germline, CDR1 is SGHRS and CDR2 YFSETQ.

For this clone: Other DNA sequences of this sample code for an identical CDR3. The rearrangement joins TRBV9 to TRBJ1-2; 8 bases agree with TRBD1. After removal of 0 bases from V and 7 bases from J, the junction contained 8 bases not matched to a gene. Looked up from germline, CDR1 is SGDLS and CDR2 is YYNGEE. The CDR3 length is 15 residues. Here the CDR3 DNA reads TGTGCCAGCAGCGTAGAAGGGCAGGGGGCGCGTGGCTACACCTTC. This encodes CASSVEGQGARGYTF.

This chain joins TRBV18 and TRBJ2-3; a possible D gene is TRBD2 (5 bases). V was cut by 6 bases and J by 4 bases, with 17 bases left in between. This CDR3 region has 15 residues. Looked up from germline, CDR1 is KGHSH and CDR2 is LQKENI. The CDR3 sequence: CASSTGNLRPDTQYF. CDR3 sequence (DNA): TGTGCCAGCTCTACGGGGAATCTTCGCCCAGATACGCAGTATTTT. Filled out from reference TRBV18 and TRBJ2-3, the complete variable domain reads NAGVMQNPRHLVRRRGQEARLRCSPMKGHSHVYWYRQLPEEGLKFMVYLQKENIIDESGMPKERFSAEFPKEGPSILRIQQVVRGDSAAYFCASSTGNLRPDTQYFGPGTRLTVL.

This rearrangement joins TRBV2 to TRBJ2-5; D is uncertain. The CDR3 length is 13 residues. The V end was cut by 2 bases, the J end by 7 bases, with 11 bases between. Germline V lookup: CDR1 SNHLY, CDR2 FYNNEI. CDR3 in amino acids: CASSERVYPTQYF. The DNA for the CDR3 is TGTGCCAGCAGTGAAAGAGTCTACCCGACCCAGTACTTC.

The J gene is TRBJ1-2, the V gene TRBV19; D may be TRBD1 (5 bases). The ends were cut back, 3 bases at V and 8 bases at J, with 16 bases in the middle. There are 14 residues in the CDR3. CDR1 LNHDA and CDR2 SQIVND come from the germline V gene (reference sequence). Written as DNA, the CDR3 is TGTGCCAGTAGTATGGAGGGCAGGGTTAAGGGCTACACCTTC. Encoded protein: CASSMEGRVKGYTF.

On this clone itself: In the same sample, other DNA sequences code for this CDR3. The chain carries TRBV5-1 and TRBJ1-4; maybe TRBD1 (6 bases). CDR3 length equals 14 residues. V lost 4 bases and J 3 bases, leaving 10 bases between the germline ends. Germline assignment: CDR1 SGHRS and CDR2 YFSETQ. CDR3 DNA sequence: TGCGCCAGCAGCCTTCAGGGGCCTAATGAAAAACTGTTTTTT. It codes for CASSLQGPNEKLFF.

This sequence joins TRBV9 and TRBJ2-2; 9 nucleotides line up with TRBD2. Germline V gene lookup returns CDR1 SGDLS and CDR2 YYNGEE. The CDR3 has 17 amino acids. The junction had 9 bases not matched to a gene; V was cut back by 0 bases and J by 6 bases. For the CDR3, the DNA is TGTGCCAGCAGCGTAGGAAGTCTAGCGGGACTATCCGGGGAGCTGTTTTTT. It codes for CASSVGSLAGLSGELFF.